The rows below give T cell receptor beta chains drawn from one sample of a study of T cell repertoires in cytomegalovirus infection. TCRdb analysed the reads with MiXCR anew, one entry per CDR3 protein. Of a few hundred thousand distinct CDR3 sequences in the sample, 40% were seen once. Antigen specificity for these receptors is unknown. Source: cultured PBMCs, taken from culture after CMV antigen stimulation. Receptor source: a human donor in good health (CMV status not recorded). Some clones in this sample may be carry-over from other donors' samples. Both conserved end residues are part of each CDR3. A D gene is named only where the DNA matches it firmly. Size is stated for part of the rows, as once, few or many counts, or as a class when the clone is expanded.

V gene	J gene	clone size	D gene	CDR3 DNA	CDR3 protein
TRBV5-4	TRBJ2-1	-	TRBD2	TGTGCCAGCATCGTGAGAGGGAGCGGGGGGGCCTCTGGGGAGCAGTTCTTC	CASIVRGSGGASGEQFF
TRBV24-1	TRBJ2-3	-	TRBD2	TGTGCCACCAGTGTTGGGGCAAGCGCGGGAGTCGGCACAGATACGCAGTATTTT	CATSVGASAGVGTDTQYF
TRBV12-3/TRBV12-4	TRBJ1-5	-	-	TGTGCCAGCAGTGAAGCCGACAGGTACAATCAGCCCCAGCATTTT	CASSEADRYNQPQHF
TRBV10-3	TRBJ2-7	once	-	TGTGCCATCAGTGAGACAGGACACGCCTACGAGCAGTACTTC	CAISETGHAYEQYF
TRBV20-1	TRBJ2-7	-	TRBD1	TGCAGTGCTTTAGACAGGGAAGTGGGCGAGCAGTACTTC	CSALDREVGEQYF
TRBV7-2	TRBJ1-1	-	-	TGTGCCAGCAGCCCCCGAACAGGAGGAGCTGAAGCTTTCTTT	CASSPRTGGAEAFF
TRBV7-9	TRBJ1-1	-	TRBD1	TGTGCCAGCAGCTTAGAGGGACAGGTGGTCACTGAAGCTTTCTTT	CASSLEGQVVTEAFF
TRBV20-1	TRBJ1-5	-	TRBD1	TGCAGCCATCGGCAGGGGGAAACTCAGCCCCAGCATTTT	CSHRQGETQPQHF
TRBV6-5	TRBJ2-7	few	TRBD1	TGTGCCAGCAGTGCGCGGAGTACAGGGGTCTACGAGCAGTACTTC	CASSARSTGVYEQYF
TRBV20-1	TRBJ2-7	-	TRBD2	TGCAGTGCTAGAGATGCCCAGCGGGGGTCCTACGAGCAGTACTTC	CSARDAQRGSYEQYF
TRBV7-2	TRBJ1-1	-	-	TGTGCCAGCAGCTTAAGGGGGGCCTTCGGAAACACTGAAGCTTTCTTT	CASSLRGAFGNTEAFF
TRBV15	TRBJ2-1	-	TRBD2	TGTGCCACCAGCAGAGAAGTCGGCGCGGGAGAGGAGTTCTTC	CATSREVGAGEEFF
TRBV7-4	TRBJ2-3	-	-	TGTGCCAGCACCACTCCAGGGGGGCGGGAATGGATAGATACGCAGTATTTT	CASTTPGGREWIDTQYF
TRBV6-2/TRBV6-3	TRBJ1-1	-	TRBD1	TGTGCCAGCAGTTCGACACTTGGGACAGCGAACACTGAAGCTTTCTTT	CASSSTLGTANTEAFF
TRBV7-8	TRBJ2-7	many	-	TGTGCCAGCAGCTTAGCTATGTCAGGGGGGATTACGGGGCAGTACTTC	CASSLAMSGGITGQYF
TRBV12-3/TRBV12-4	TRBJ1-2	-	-	TGTGCCAGCAGCTCCGGGACGGAAAACTATGGCTACACCTTC	CASSSGTENYGYTF
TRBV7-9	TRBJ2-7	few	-	TGTGCCAGCAGCCCAATAGTGGGGCGGTGGTTTGACGAGCAGTACTTC	CASSPIVGRWFDEQYF